This T cell receptor (beta chain) is from a study of blood T cell repertoires in COVID-19. Study-level information: Acute and convalescent COVID-19 specimens originated in the United States, Italy and Spain. Sample material is recorded as cDNA or gDNA derived from T cells, B-cell-depleted T cells, or PBMCs.

This clone was picked up one time. Source study methods: Scientists estimated how many nucleated cells there were by amplifying reference gene primers. Sequenced by immunoSEQ multiplex PCR; TCRdb stores in-frame clones only, minus some. That table furnishes V, J and clone size, whereas the DNA furnished D and trimming. The sample has roughly 50,000 clones, about nine tenths seen once; the top ten hold under 6.5%. After removal of 4 bases from V and 0 bases from J, the junction contained 8 bases not matched to a gene. This CDR3 comprises 17 residues. Per germline, CDR1 SGHRS and CDR2 YFSETQ. This clonotype was obtained from a man aged 70 or older with acute or convalescent COVID-19. The rearrangement links TRBV5-1 to TRBJ2-1, with 9 positions matching TRBD1. Sequencing was done on a sample of peripheral blood. The CDR3 DNA is TGCGCCAGCAGCGGGGGGACAGGGCCGAGCTCCTACAATGAGCAGTTCTTC. Its protein is CASSGGTGPSSYNEQFF.